This is a list of T cell receptor beta chains from one sample in a study of early T cells in non-severe SARS-CoV-2 infection. TCRdb fed the 5' RACE reads into MiXCR, producing one record per CDR3 protein. The sample records about 55,000 distinct CDR3 sequences, around 14% being singletons. The input for sequencing was whole blood, taken at baseline. These receptors all come from an adult who was a healthcare worker with PCR-confirmed SARS-CoV-2 infection or an uninfected control (not recorded which). The CDR3 runs from the conserved cysteine through the conserved F or W. D genes are given only for firm matches. Size is omitted from some rows. Given values are once, few, many or a class for expanded clones.

clone_size	v_call	j_call	d_call	cdr3_nt	cdr3_aa
few	TRBV3-1	TRBJ2-3	-	TGTGCCAGCAGCCAAGGAGGCCAGGAGGGAGATACGCAGTATTTT	CASSQGGQEGDTQYF
few	TRBV20-1	TRBJ2-7	TRBD2	TGCAGTGCTAGGATCAGCGGGGGGGCATCTGAGCAGTACTTC	CSARISGGASEQYF
many	TRBV7-9	TRBJ1-1	-	TGTGCCAGCAGCTTCACAGGTGAAGCTTTCTTT	CASSFTGEAFF
few	TRBV24-1	TRBJ1-6	-	TGTGCCACCAGTGACGAGGGGTATAATTCACCCCTCCACTTT	CATSDEGYNSPLHF
-	TRBV10-2	TRBJ1-3	-	TGCGCCAGCCTGTCTTCCTCTGGAAACACCATATATTTT	CASLSSSGNTIYF
-	TRBV6-1	TRBJ2-1	-	TGTGCCAGCAGTGAAGTCGGCGATGTCTACAATGAGCAGTTCTTC	CASSEVGDVYNEQFF
-	TRBV4-2	TRBJ2-3	TRBD1	TGTGCCAGCAGCCAAGGGAGACAGGGGGCAGATACGCAGTATTTT	CASSQGRQGADTQYF
-	TRBV3-1	TRBJ2-5	TRBD2	TGTGCCAGCAGCCGGTCGACTAGCGGGAGGGAGACCCAGTACTTC	CASSRSTSGRETQYF
once	TRBV4-1	TRBJ1-1	-	TGCGCCAGCAGCCAAGAGAGGGCGATGAACACTGAAGCTTTCTTT	CASSQERAMNTEAFF
many	TRBV10-2	TRBJ1-1	-	TGCGCCAGCAAAGCAGGGGCGCTCGCTGAAGCTTTCTTT	CASKAGALAEAFF
few	TRBV5-1	TRBJ1-1	-	TGCGCCAGCAGCTTGGCCGCGGGGGACACTGAAGCTTTCTTT	CASSLAAGDTEAFF
many	TRBV5-4	TRBJ1-4	-	TGTGCCAGCACCTCTTATGGGGCTTCTAATGAAAAACTGTTTTTT	CASTSYGASNEKLFF
-	TRBV12-3/TRBV12-4	TRBJ2-7	TRBD2	TGTGCCAGCAGACGGGGACTAGCGGGAACCTACGAGCAGTACTTC	CASRRGLAGTYEQYF
few	TRBV12-3/TRBV12-4	TRBJ2-1	TRBD2	TGTGCCAGCAGAAATAGCGGGGGAAGGCGCAATGAGCAGTTCTTC	CASRNSGGRRNEQFF
-	TRBV18	TRBJ2-7	-	TGTGCCAGCTCACCACCCTCGTCATGGGGGTACGAGCAGTACTTC	CASSPPSSWGYEQYF
many	TRBV5-1	TRBJ2-1	TRBD2	TGCGCCAGCAGTTCCGGACTAGATGACAATGAGCAGTTCTTC	CASSSGLDDNEQFF
few	TRBV10-1	TRBJ2-3	-	TGCGCCAGCGTGGGCCACACAGATACGCAGTATTTT	CASVGHTDTQYF
-	TRBV11-2	TRBJ2-1	-	TGTGCCAGCAGCTTAGCACTCCTAGGCAATGAGCAGTTCTTC	CASSLALLGNEQFF
-	TRBV7-2	TRBJ1-1	-	TGTGCCAGCAGCTTTTACGGGGGAGAGACTGAAGCTTTCTTT	CASSFYGGETEAFF
many	TRBV24-1	TRBJ2-1	TRBD2	TGTGCCACCAGTGATTTGCCGGGCGGGGGGGCCGGTAATGAGCAGTTCTTC	CATSDLPGGGAGNEQFF
few	TRBV29-1	TRBJ2-3	TRBD2	TGCAGCGTTGAAGCCGGGACTACATCCACAGATACGCAGTATTTT	CSVEAGTTSTDTQYF
-	TRBV7-8	TRBJ2-1	TRBD2	TGTGCCAGCAGCATGGGACTAGCGGGGGGTGCTTCCTACAATGAGCAGTTCTTC	CASSMGLAGGASYNEQFF
-	TRBV11-2	TRBJ2-5	TRBD2	TGTGCCAGCAGCTTAGGACTAGCTTCTTGGGGAGAGACCCAGTACTTC	CASSLGLASWGETQYF
-	TRBV2	TRBJ1-5	-	TGTGCCAGCAGTGATGCGGGGGAAGCAGCCCAGCATTTT	CASSDAGEAAQHF
many	TRBV2	TRBJ1-1	-	TGTGCCAGCAGTGAAGCGCGGGGAACCCTAACTGAAGCTTTCTTT	CASSEARGTLTEAFF
few	TRBV2	TRBJ2-4	-	TGTGCCAGCAGTGAAAGCCGAGGGGCCAAAAACATTCAGTACTTC	CASSESRGAKNIQYF
few	TRBV10-2	TRBJ2-7	-	TGCGCCAGCAGTGACGGCGGTTCCTACGAGCAGTACTTC	CASSDGGSYEQYF
few	TRBV15	TRBJ1-1	-	TGTGCCACCAGTGTCAGAACGAACACTGAAGCTTTCTTT	CATSVRTNTEAFF
many	TRBV4-1	TRBJ1-2	TRBD1	TGCGCCAGCAGCCAAGAGACAGGGGGCTGGAGCTATGGCTACACCTTC	CASSQETGGWSYGYTF
many	TRBV9	TRBJ2-3	TRBD2	TGTGCCAGCAGTCCGACTAGCGCGACAGATACGCAGTATTTT	CASSPTSATDTQYF
few	TRBV10-3	TRBJ2-2	TRBD2	TGTGCCATCAAGAGGAGCGGGGGCACCGGGGAGCTGTTTTTT	CAIKRSGGTGELFF
few	TRBV5-6	TRBJ2-5	TRBD1	TGTGCCAGCAGCCCGATCAGATCCGACAGGGTTGAGACCCAGTACTTC	CASSPIRSDRVETQYF
few	TRBV12-3/TRBV12-4	TRBJ2-7	-	TGTGCCAGCAGTTTAGGCAACTACGAGCAGTACTTC	CASSLGNYEQYF
-	TRBV6-1	TRBJ1-2	TRBD1	TGTGCCAGCAGTCACCGGGACAGGGGAAGCTATGGCTACACCTTC	CASSHRDRGSYGYTF
-	TRBV27	TRBJ2-3	TRBD1	TGTGCCAGCAGTCCTCTCAGGACAGGGCGTTCAACAGATACGCAGTATTTT	CASSPLRTGRSTDTQYF
-	TRBV5-4	TRBJ2-7	-	TGTGCCAGTACAGGGATGGGTGAGCAGTACTTC	CASTGMGEQYF
few	TRBV29-1	TRBJ2-6	-	TGCAGCGTTGATAGTGGGGCCAACGTCCTGACTTTC	CSVDSGANVLTF
-	TRBV20-1	TRBJ1-5	TRBD1	TGCAGTGCTAGTGGCGGGACAGGGTTCATTAGCAATCAGCCCCAGCATTTT	CSASGGTGFISNQPQHF
-	TRBV10-3	TRBJ2-1	TRBD2	TGTGCCATCAGTGAGTTGCGGGAGGCCCTTAATGAGCAGTTCTTC	CAISELREALNEQFF
few	TRBV7-9	TRBJ2-2	-	TGTGCCAAGCAGGCAGAACACACCGGGGAGCTGTTTTTT	CAKQAEHTGELFF
-	TRBV28	TRBJ2-7	-	TGTGCCAGCTCCTCCCGGGGGAGCTGGAGCTCCTACGAGCAGTACTTC	CASSSRGSWSSYEQYF